This T cell receptor beta chain was identified in a study of cytomegalovirus exposure and HLA in healthy donors. CDR1 is SEHNR and CDR2 is FQNEAQ in the germline V gene (reference sequence). The CDR3 is 15 amino acids. Germline trimming cut 1 base from V and 11 bases from J; bases unmatched to any gene: 4. PCR involved 60 Vbeta and 13 Jbeta primers. Generated by immunoSEQ multiplex PCR, the TCRdb table keeps only in-frame clones and is missing some. Of 130,000 to 150,000 clones in the sample, about 79% were seen once. The chain uses TRBV7-9 and TRBJ1-6; TRBD1 matches 11 bases. Sequenced material: PBMCs. This clonotype was sampled from a middle-aged man in good health and CMV-seropositive. CDR3 residues: CASSLGDRGLAPLHF. Here the CDR3 DNA reads TGTGCCAGCAGCTTAGGGGACAGGGGGTTGGCACCCCTCCACTTT.